This entry describes one T cell receptor (beta chain). Its recognized antigen is unknown. No per-base quality is available; no much larger clone lies one base away. The CDR3 regions of human TCRbeta chains were analyzed by immunosequencing. The original methods were these. Repertoire TCRs were matched against a reference library of SARS-CoV-2-specific TCRs generated with the MIRA antigen-specificity platform. Breadth was defined as the fraction of unique TCRs that were SARS-CoV-2-associated. Depth was defined as the fraction of total T cells that were SARS-CoV-2-associated. Using the MIRA data, each spike-specific TCR was mapped to the spike region that the TCR reacts to and placed in a CD4 or CD8 class. Log10-transformed breadth and depth values were compared by one-way ANOVA with Sidak's multiple comparisons tests. TCRdb took this table from immuneACCESS and kept in-frame rearrangements with V and J called. Such tables lack part of the clones; where checked against another copy, unresolved V genes explain under half of the gap, and the rest is unexplained. V and J calls plus clone size are reproduced from that table; the DNA served to infer D and trimming. This sample comprises approximately 150,000 clones, approximately 90% of them detected only once. 5.1% of the sample rests with the top ten.

The time point label, read with the paper, signifies: baseline before first vaccination. The vaccinee samples were drawn from two UK trials, COV001 and COV002, one of which was a single-blind randomized controlled phase 2/3 trial testing AZD1222 (ChAdOx1 nCoV-19) in healthy adults. For TCRbeta chain sequencing, PBMC samples from trial participants were taken at day 0 and at day 28 after the second dose. The data derive from a study of T cell responses to AZD1222 COVID-19 vaccine (dated by TCRdb to the early 2020s). Concerning the study at large: Because spike-specific TCR depth and breadth did not differ between the two schedules, AZD1222 recipients who got a second dose at roughly 4 weeks were pooled with those who got a second dose at roughly 12 weeks. Trial participants were enrolled into age subgroups of 18-55, 56-69 and 70-plus years, which contained about 150, 27 and 61 TCR-sequenced participants, respectively. A total of approximately 240 trial participants underwent TCR sequencing, of whom about 200 received two doses of AZD1222 and around 26 received two doses of the MenACWY control vaccine. General study outcomes and caveats: Conclusions about previously exposed vaccinees are limited, since just six AZD1222 recipients were seropositive for SARS-CoV-2 at baseline. CD4 TCRs associated with the vaccine covered the entire spike protein, and the dominant responses were in regions 160-218 and 743-854. Because no samples from the day 14 peak response were available, repertoires could be characterized only after the peak T cell response. The 56-69-year group was small, and its depth increase did not reach significance, likely because of low power. Participants were mostly white British and included more females than males, and it was suggested by the authors that clonal diversity may have been underestimated. After two AZD1222 doses, both the breadth and the depth of spike-specific TCRs were significantly higher than at day 0 and than in MenACWY recipients. Nearly half of unique spike-specific TCRs reportedly recognized epitopes outside regions mutated in the B.1.351 and B.1.1.7 variants.

The CDR3 covers 13 residues, taking in both the cysteine and the phenylalanine. This entry keeps only the CDR3 DNA: 39 bases, framed from base 1. V and J are truncated by 4 bases and 8 bases respectively, leaving an intervening sequence of 14 bases. Reading the germline V gene (reference sequence) gives CDR1 SEHNR and CDR2 FQNEAQ. This receptor chain uses TRBV7-9 and TRBJ1-2; TRBD1 is a possible D gene, resting on 6 matching bases. The sequence was collected from an adult in good health. This specimen was peripheral blood, taken on day 0 of AZD1222 vaccination. For the CDR3, the sequence is CASSSQGLGGYTF. The nucleotide sequence is given as TGTGCCAGCAGCTCACAGGGCTTGGGGGGCTACACCTTC.